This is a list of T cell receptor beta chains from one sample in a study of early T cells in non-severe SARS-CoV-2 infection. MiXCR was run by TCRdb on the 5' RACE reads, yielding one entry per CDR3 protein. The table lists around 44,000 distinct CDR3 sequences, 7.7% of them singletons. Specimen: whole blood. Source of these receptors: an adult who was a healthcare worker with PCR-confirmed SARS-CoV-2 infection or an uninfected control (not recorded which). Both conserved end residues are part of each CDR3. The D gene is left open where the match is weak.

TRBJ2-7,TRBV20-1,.,CSARAPQEVYEQYF
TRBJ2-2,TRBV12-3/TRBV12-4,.,CASSLPTDTGELFF
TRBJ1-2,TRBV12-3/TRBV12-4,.,CASSPIHMDGYTF
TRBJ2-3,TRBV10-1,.,CASSELEASSTDTQYF
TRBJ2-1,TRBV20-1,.,CSARSLTYNEQFF
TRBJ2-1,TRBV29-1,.,CSVGVPEQFF
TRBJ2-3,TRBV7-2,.,CASSLTLGTDTQYF
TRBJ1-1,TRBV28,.,CASILGPENTEAFF
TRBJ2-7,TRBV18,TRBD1,CASSLGQDRGEQYF
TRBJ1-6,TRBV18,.,CASSAPGFYNSPLHF
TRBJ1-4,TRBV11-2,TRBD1,CASTYRGTNEKLFF
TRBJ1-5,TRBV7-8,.,CASSLLGGDNQPQHF
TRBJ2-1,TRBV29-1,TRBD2,CSVLLVPGLAGGAYNEQFF
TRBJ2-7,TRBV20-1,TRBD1,CSARARTGEHEQYF
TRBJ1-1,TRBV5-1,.,CASSLKGTEAFF
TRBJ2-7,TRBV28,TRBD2,CASGLAGTYEQYF
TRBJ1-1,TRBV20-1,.,CSAREGGLNTEAFF
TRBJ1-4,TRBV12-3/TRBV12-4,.,CASSPGLNNEKLFF
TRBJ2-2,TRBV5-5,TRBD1,CASSLVQGDTGELFF
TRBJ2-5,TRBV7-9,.,CASSLVPGKETQYF
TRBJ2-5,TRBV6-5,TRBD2,CASTISGGETQYF
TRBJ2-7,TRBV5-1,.,CASSLAVNSYEQYF
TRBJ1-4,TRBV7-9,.,CASTSLSVAEKLFF
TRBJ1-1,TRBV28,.,CASSRRPGPSNTEAFF
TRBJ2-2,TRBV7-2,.,CASSLRTANTGELFF
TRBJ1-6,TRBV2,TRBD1,CASSGGQGAPPLHF
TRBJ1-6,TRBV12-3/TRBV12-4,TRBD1,CASTPRGTGNSPLHF
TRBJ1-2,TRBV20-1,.,CSARDHPGTDLPGYTF
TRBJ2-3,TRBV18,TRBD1,CASSPAQGAEDTQYF
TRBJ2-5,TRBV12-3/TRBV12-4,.,CASSLDGQRETQYF
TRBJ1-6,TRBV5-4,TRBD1,CASGETGGVSPLHF
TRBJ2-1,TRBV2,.,CASITYNEQFF
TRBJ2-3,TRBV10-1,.,CASSDNGQRKQYF
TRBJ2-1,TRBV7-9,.,CASSLIRGPVNEQFF
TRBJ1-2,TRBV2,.,CASSPHDTPGSYTF
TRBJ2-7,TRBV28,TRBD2,CASSPGTSGTYEQYF
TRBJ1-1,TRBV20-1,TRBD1,CSARTDRGIRLNTEAFF
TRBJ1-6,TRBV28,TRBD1,CASSLTGNNSPLHF
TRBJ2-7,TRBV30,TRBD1,CAWSIYYGQGGSYEQYF
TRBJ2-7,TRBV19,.,CASSISVQDYEQYF
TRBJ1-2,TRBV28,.,CASSGHAYGYTF